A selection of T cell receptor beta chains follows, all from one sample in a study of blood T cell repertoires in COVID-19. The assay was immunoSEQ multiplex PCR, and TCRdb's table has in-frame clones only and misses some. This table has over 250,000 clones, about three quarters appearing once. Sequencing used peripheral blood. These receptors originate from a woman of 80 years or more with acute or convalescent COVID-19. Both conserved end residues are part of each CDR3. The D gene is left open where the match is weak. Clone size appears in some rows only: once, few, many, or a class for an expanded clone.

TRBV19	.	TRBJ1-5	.	TGTGCCAGTATGGGGTGGAGGGAAGGGCATCAGCCCCAGCATTTT	CASMGWREGHQPQHF
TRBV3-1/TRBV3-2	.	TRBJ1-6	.	TGTGCCAGCAGCCAAACAGGGAAGGGTTCACCCCTCCACTTT	CASSQTGKGSPLHF
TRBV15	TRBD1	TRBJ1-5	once	TGTGCCACCAGCAGGGACAGGGGTAGTCAGCCCCAGCATTTT	CATSRDRGSQPQHF
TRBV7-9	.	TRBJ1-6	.	TGTGCCAGCAGCCTTATCGGGCCCCTCCACTTT	CASSLIGPLHF
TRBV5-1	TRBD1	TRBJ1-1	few	TGCGCCAGCAGCTCGTCACAGGGGGGGACTGAAGCTTTCTTT	CASSSSQGGTEAFF
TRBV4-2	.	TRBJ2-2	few	TGTGCCAGCAGCCAGGAGATTACCGGGGAGCTGTTTTTT	CASSQEITGELFF
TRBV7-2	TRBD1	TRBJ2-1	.	TGTGCCAGCAGCTCCCCGGGTTACAGGGGTTGGGAGCAGTTCTTC	CASSSPGYRGWEQFF
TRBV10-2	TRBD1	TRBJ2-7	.	TGCGCCAGCAGGGCCGGGACAGGGGGAACCTTCTCCTACGAGCAGTACTTC	CASRAGTGGTFSYEQYF
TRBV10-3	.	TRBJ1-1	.	TGTGCCATCAGTTTCCAGGGGAACACTGAAGCTTTCTTT	CAISFQGNTEAFF
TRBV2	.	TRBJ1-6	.	TGTGCCAGCGAACGCCGCAGGGTGTTGAATTCACCCCTCCACTTT	CASERRRVLNSPLHF
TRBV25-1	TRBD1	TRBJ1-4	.	TGTGCCAGCAGTCGCACAGGGGGGGATGAAAAACTGTTTTTT	CASSRTGGDEKLFF
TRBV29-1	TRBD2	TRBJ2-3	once	TGCAGCGCGGCCGGGACTAGCGGTTCTTATACGCAGTATTTT	CSAAGTSGSYTQYF
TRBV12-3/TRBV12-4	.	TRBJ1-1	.	TGTGCCAGCAGGTCTATCGGGTCTGAAGCTTTCTTT	CASRSIGSEAFF
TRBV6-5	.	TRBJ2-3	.	TGTGCCAGCAGTTACTCAACAGGGTTCCGCACAGATACGCAGTATTTT	CASSYSTGFRTDTQYF
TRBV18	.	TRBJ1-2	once	TGTGCCAGCTCACCACCGGAAGGGGCTAACTATGGCTACACCTTC	CASSPPEGANYGYTF
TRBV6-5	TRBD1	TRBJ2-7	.	TGTGCCAGCAGAACACCTGGGACAGGGGGTTACGAGCAGTACTTC	CASRTPGTGGYEQYF
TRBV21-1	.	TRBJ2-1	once	TGTGCCAGCAGCATCGGGGGAACCCCTAGACGAAGACTCCTAAGGGGGCCCAATGAGCAGTTCTTC	CASSIGGTPRRRLLRGPNEQFF
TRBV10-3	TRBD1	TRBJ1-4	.	TGTGCCATCAGTGAGGCCCGGGACAGAGCAACTAATGAAAAACTGTTTTTT	CAISEARDRATNEKLFF
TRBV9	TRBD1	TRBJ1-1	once	TGTGCCAGCAGTCAGGGACAGGGGGGCACTGAAGCTTTCTTT	CASSQGQGGTEAFF
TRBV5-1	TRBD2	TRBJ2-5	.	TGCGCCAGCAGCTTGGTAGCTGGACTAGCGGGAGCTCAAGAGACCCAGTACTTC	CASSLVAGLAGAQETQYF
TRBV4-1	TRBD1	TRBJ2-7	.	TGCGCCAGCAGCCAACATTATACCTGGGGGACAGGGGCGTACGAGCAGTACTTC	CASSQHYTWGTGAYEQYF
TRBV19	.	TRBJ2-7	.	TGTGCCAGTAGAGGGTTGGACAAATTCGGGGAGCAGTACTTC	CASRGLDKFGEQYF
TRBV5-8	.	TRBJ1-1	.	TGTGCCAGCAGCTGGGGACTGGAGAACACTGAAGCTTTCTTT	CASSWGLENTEAFF
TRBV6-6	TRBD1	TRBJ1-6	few	TGTGCCAGCAGTTACTCGACAGGGGTCAGATCACCCCTCCACTTT	CASSYSTGVRSPLHF
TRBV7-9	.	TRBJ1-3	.	TGTGCCAGCAGCTTGCTGGTGGCCAGAGGTGGAAACACCATATATTTT	CASSLLVARGGNTIYF
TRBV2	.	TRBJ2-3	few	TGTGCCAGCAGTGAAGCGAGGACCGGGGTTGATACGCAGTATTTT	CASSEARTGVDTQYF
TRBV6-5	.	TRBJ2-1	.	TGTGCCAGCAGTTTTATGACAGGCGGAGAGCAGTTCTTC	CASSFMTGGEQFF
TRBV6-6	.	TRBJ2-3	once	TGTGCCAGCAGGAGTATTACAGGCAGATGGGATACGCAGTATTTT	CASRSITGRWDTQYF
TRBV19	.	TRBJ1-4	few	TGTGCCAGTAGTATGGCGGCACTAAATGAAAAACTGTTTTTT	CASSMAALNEKLFF
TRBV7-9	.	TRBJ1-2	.	TGTGCCAGCAGCTTTATGAGCAGGGGACCCTATGGCTACACCTTC	CASSFMSRGPYGYTF
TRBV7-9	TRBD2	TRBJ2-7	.	TGTGCCAGCAGCCCCCGACTAGCGGAAATTTACGAGCAGTACTTC	CASSPRLAEIYEQYF
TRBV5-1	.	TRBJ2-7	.	TGCGCCAGCAGCGAGGGGACATCTTACGAGCAGTACTTC	CASSEGTSYEQYF
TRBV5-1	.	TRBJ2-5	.	TGCGCCAGCAGCATCGCAGGGAACCAAGAGACCCAGTACTTC	CASSIAGNQETQYF
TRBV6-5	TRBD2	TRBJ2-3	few	TGTGCCACCTTGAGTGGCGGGAGCCATCCAGATACGCAGTATTTT	CATLSGGSHPDTQYF
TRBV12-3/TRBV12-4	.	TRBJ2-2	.	TGTGCCAGCAGTGGACAGTTGGTCGGGGAGCTGTTTTTT	CASSGQLVGELFF
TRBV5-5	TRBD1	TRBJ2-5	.	TGTGCCAGCAGCTTGACAGGGGGCTTTAGGGAGACCCAGTACTTC	CASSLTGGFRETQYF
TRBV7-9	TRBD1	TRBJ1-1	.	TGTGCCAGCAGCCTCAGGGGGCGCTACACTGAAGCTTTCTTT	CASSLRGRYTEAFF
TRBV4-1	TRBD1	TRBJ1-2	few	TGCGCCAGCAGCCAAGGGCCAGGCGGACAGGGGGCAGGCTATGGCTACACCTTC	CASSQGPGGQGAGYGYTF
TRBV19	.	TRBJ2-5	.	TGTGCCAGTAGTCGACTAGGCGAGACCCAGTACTTC	CASSRLGETQYF
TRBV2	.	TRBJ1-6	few	TGTGCCAGCAGCGGACAGTTAGTAGGATCACCCCTCCACTTT	CASSGQLVGSPLHF
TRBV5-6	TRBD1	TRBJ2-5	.	TGTGCCAGCTCCCGTGGACAGGAACGGAGGGAGACCCAGTACTTC	CASSRGQERRETQYF